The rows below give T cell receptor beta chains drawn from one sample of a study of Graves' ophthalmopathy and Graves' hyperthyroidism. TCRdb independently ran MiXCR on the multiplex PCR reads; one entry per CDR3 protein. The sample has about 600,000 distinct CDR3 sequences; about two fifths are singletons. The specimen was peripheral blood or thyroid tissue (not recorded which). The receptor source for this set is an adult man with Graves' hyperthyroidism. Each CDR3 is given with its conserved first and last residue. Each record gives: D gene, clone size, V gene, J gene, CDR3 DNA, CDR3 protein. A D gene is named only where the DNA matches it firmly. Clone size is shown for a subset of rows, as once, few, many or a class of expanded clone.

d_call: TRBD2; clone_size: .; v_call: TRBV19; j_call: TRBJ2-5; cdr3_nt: TGTGCCAGTAGTATCCGACTAGCAGAGACCCAGTACTTC; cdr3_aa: CASSIRLAETQYF
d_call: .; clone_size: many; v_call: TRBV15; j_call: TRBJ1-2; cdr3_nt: TGTGCCACCAGCAGAGATTATTTGTGGGGGCATGGCTACACCTTC; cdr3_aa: CATSRDYLWGHGYTF
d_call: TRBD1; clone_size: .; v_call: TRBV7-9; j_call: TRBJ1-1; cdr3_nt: TGTGCCAGCAGCAACTCGACAGGGATAAACACCGAAGCTTTCTTT; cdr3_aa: CASSNSTGINTEAFF
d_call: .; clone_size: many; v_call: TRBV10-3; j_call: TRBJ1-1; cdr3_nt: TGTGCCATCACTATGACAGTGAACACTGAAGCTTTCTTT; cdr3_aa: CAITMTVNTEAFF
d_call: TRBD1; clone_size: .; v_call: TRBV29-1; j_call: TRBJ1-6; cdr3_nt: TGCAGCGTTCCAGGGACAGGCTTAAATTCACCCCTCCACTTT; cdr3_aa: CSVPGTGLNSPLHF
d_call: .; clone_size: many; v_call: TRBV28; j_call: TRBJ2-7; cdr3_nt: TGTGCCAGCAGTTTATTCGACGAGCAGTACTTC; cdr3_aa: CASSLFDEQYF
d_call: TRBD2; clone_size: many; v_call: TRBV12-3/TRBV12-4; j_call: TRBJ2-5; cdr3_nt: TGTGCCAGCAGTTTAGCCCTCGGGACTAGCTTGGAGACCCAGTACTTC; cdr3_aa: CASSLALGTSLETQYF
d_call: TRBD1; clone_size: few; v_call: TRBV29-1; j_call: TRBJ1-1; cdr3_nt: TGCAGCGGCGGGGGGGACAGGGAAGCTTTCTTT; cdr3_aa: CSGGGDREAFF
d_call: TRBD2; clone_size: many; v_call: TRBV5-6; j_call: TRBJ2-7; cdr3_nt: TGTGCCAGCAGCGCAGTAGCGGGCGAGCAGTACTTC; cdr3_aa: CASSAVAGEQYF
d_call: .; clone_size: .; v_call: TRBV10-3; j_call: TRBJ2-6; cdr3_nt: TGTGCCATCAGTGACAGGGTTACCTCTGGGGCCAACGTCCTGACTTTC; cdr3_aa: CAISDRVTSGANVLTF
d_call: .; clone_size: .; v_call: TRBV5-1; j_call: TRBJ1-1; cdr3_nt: TGCGCCACCCGAACACAGGCGAACACTGGAGCTTTCTTT; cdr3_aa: CATRTQANTGAFF
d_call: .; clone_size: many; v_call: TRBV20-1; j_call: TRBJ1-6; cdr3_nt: TGCAGTGCTGGTGCCTTAATATCCTATAATTCACCCCTCCACTTT; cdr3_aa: CSAGALISYNSPLHF
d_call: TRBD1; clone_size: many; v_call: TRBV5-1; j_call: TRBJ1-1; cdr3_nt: TGCGCCAGCAGAAGCAGCGGGACAGCGAACACTGAAGCTTTCTTT; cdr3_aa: CASRSSGTANTEAFF
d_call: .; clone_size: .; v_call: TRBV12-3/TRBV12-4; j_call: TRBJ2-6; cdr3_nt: TGTGCCAGCAGTTTATTAGGTGCCAACGTCCTGACTTTC; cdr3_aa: CASSLLGANVLTF
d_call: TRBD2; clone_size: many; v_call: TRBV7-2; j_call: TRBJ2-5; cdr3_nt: TGTGCCAGCAGTCGGACTAGCGGGGCCGGAGAGACCCAGTACTTC; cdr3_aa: CASSRTSGAGETQYF
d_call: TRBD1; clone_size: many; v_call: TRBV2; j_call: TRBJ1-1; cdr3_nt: TGTGCCAGCAGGAGGGACAGTGAAGCTTTCTTT; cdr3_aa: CASRRDSEAFF
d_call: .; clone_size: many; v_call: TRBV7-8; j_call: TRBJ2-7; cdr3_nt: TGTGCCAGCAGCCCTAGGTGGGGTTTCCGCTACGAGCAGTACTTC; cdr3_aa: CASSPRWGFRYEQYF
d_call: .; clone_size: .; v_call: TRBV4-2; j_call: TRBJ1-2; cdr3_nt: TGTGCCAGCAGCCAAGAAGGCCGGGGAGGGGACGGCTACGCCTTC; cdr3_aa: CASSQEGRGGDGYAF
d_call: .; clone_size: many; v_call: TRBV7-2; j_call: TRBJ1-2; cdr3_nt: TGTGCCAGCAGCTTAGGTGGGGATTTTTCAGGGGACTATGGCTACACCTTC; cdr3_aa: CASSLGGDFSGDYGYTF
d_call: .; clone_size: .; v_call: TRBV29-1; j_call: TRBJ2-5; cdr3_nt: TGCAGCGTTGAAGATCAGTGGTCCCAGGGGGAGGTGGAGACCCAGTACTTC; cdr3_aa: CSVEDQWSQGEVETQYF
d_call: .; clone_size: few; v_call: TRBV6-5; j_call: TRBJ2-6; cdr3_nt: TGTGCCAGCAGTTACCAGACAGGAACTGGGGCCAACGTCCTGACTTTC; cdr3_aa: CASSYQTGTGANVLTF
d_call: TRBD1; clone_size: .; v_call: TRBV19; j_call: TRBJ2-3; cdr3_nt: TGTGCCAGTAGTCACCGGGACAGTAGCTCCACAGATACGCAGTATTTT; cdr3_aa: CASSHRDSSSTDTQYF
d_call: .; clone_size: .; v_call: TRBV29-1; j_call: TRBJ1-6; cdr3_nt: TGTGCCAGCAGCGAATACAGGGCTAATTCACCCCTCCACTTT; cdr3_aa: CASSEYRANSPLHF
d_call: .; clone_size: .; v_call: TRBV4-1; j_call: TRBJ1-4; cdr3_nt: TGCGCCAGCAGCCAAGATCCGATGACAGCAACTAATGAAAAACTGTTTTTT; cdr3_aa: CASSQDPMTATNEKLFF
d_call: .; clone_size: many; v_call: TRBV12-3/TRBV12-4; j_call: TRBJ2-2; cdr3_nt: TGTGCCAGCAGTACCGGGACCCTGGCCGCCGCGAACACCGGGGAGCTGTTTTTT; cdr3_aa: CASSTGTLAAANTGELFF
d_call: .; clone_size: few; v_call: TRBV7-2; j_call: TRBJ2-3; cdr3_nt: TGTGCCAGCAGCTTAGGTCTAGGGGGGAGAGGGGATACGCAGTATTTT; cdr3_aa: CASSLGLGGRGDTQYF
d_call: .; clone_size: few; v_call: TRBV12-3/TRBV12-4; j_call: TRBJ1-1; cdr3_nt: TGTGCCAGCAGGGTTCAGGTGAACACTGAAGCTTTCTTT; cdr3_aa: CASRVQVNTEAFF
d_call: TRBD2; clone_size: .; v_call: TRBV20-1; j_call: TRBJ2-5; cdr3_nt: TGCAGTGCTACCCATGTCTCGGGAGGGTACCAAGAGATCCAGTACTTC; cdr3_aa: CSATHVSGGYQEIQYF
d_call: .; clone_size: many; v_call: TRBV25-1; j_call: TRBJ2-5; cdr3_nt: TGTGCCAGCAGTGAAGGGAACTCAGAGACCCAGTACTTC; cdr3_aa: CASSEGNSETQYF
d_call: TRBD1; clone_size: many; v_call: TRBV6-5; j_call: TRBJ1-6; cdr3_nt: TGTGCCAGCAAATCGGACAGGGGGTGGGATTCACCCCTCCACTTT; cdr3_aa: CASKSDRGWDSPLHF
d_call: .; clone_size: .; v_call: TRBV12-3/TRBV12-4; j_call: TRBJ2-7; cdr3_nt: TGTGCCAGCAGTTCAGGGGGGTACTTGTTCTTC; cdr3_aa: CASSSGGYLFF
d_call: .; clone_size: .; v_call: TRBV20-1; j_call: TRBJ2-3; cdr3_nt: TGCAGTGTCCCGGCCAACTTCGAGGCTACAGATACGCAGTATTTT; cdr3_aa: CSVPANFEATDTQYF
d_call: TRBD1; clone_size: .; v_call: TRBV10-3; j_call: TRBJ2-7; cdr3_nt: TGTGCCACCCGGACAGGGTTTGACGAGCAGTACTTC; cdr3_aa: CATRTGFDEQYF
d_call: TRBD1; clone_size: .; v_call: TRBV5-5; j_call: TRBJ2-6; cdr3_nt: TGTGCCAGCAGCGGCGACAGGGCGGTCACCGGGGCCAACGTCCTGACTTTC; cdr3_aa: CASSGDRAVTGANVLTF
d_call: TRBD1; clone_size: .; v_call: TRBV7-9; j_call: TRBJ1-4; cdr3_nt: TGTGCCAGCAGCTCCGGGACAGCCGATAATGAAAAACTGTTTTTT; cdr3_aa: CASSSGTADNEKLFF
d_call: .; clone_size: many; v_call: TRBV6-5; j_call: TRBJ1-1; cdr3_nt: TGTGCCAGCAGCTATGGACAGACGAACACTGAAGCTTTCTTT; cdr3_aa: CASSYGQTNTEAFF
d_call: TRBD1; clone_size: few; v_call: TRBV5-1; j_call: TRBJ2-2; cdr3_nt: TGCGCCAGCAGCTTACAGGGGGCCTATAACACCGGGGAGCTGTTTTTT; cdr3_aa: CASSLQGAYNTGELFF
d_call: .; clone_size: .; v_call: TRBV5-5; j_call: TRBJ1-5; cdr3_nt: TGTGCCAGCAGCTTTCCGACAGGCTATAGCAATCAGCCCCAGCATTTT; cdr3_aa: CASSFPTGYSNQPQHF
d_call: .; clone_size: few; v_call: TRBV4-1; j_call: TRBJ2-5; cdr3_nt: TGCGCCAGCAGCCTATATTTCTCGCTAGCTGAAGAGACCCAGTACTTC; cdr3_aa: CASSLYFSLAEETQYF
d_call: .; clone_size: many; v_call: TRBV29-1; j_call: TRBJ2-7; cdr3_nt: TGCAGCGTTGCCAGGGGTAAGGAGCAGTACTTC; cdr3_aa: CSVARGKEQYF
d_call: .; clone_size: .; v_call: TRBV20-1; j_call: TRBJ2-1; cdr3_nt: TGCAGTGCTAGAGATGGTGGGGAGTGGGACAATGAGCAGTTCTTC; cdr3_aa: CSARDGGEWDNEQFF
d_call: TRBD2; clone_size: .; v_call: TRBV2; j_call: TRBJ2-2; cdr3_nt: TGTGCCTGCCCAGCGGGAGTGATGCGCAATGAGCAGTTTTTT; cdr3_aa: CACPAGVMRNEQFF
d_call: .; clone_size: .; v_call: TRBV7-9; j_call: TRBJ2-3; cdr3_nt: TGTGCCAGCAGCTTAGCGGGAGGTACCTCATATTTT; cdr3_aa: CASSLAGGTSYF
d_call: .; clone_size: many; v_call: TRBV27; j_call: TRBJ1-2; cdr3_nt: TGTGCCAGCAGTTTATCCGGAGTGTCGCGTGGCTACACCTTC; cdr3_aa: CASSLSGVSRGYTF
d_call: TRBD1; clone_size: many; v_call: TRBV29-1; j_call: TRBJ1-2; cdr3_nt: TGCAGCGTTGGCCCCACGTTACACGGGACAGACTATGGCTACACCTTC; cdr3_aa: CSVGPTLHGTDYGYTF
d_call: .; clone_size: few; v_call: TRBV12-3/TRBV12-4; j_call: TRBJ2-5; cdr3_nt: TGTGCCAGCAGTTTCCGAGGTTCGGACCGTTCTCAAGAGACCCAGTACTTC; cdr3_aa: CASSFRGSDRSQETQYF
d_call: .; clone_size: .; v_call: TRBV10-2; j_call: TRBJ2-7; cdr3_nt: TGTGCCAGCACCCCTGGGGGGGGGGCTGTCTACGAGCAGTACTTC; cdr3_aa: CASTPGGGAVYEQYF
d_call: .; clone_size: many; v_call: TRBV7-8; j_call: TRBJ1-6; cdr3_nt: TGTGCCAGCAGCTTAGGGGACCCCAATTCACCCCTCCACTTT; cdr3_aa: CASSLGDPNSPLHF
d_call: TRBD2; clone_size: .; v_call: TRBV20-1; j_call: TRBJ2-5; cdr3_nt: TGCAGTGCTATGGGACTAGCGGGAGCCCTAGAGACCCAGTACTTC; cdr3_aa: CSAMGLAGALETQYF
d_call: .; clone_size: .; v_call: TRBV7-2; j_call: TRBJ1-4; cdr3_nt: TGTGCCAGCAGCTTAGTGGGGCTGGCTAATGAAAAACTGTTTTTT; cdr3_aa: CASSLVGLANEKLFF
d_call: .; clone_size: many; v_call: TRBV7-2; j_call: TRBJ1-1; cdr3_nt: TGTGCCAGCAGCTTAAATGGGTTTCGGGACACTGAAGCTTTCTTT; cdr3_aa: CASSLNGFRDTEAFF
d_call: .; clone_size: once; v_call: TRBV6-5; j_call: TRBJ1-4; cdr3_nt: TGTGCCAGCAGTCAACAGGCGGACGGGGCGACAAATGAAAAACTGTTTTTT; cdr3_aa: CASSQQADGATNEKLFF
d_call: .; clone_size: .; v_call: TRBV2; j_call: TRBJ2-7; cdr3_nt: TGTGCCAGCAGTTACTCGAGGGGACTGCGGTCCTACGAGCAGTACTTC; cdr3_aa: CASSYSRGLRSYEQYF
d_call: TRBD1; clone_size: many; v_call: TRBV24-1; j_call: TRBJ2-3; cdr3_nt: TGTGCCACCAGTGAGTCCGGGACAGGGAACACAGATACGCAGTATTTT; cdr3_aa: CATSESGTGNTDTQYF
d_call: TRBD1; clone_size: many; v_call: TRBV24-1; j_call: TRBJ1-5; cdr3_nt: TGTGCCACCAGTGATTCCGACAGGGGTAGCAATCAGCCCCAGCATTTT; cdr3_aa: CATSDSDRGSNQPQHF
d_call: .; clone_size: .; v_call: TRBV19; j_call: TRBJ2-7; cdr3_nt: TGTGCCAGTAGTATGCAGGCCCCTGTGGGCTCCTACGAGCAGTACTTC; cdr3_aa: CASSMQAPVGSYEQYF
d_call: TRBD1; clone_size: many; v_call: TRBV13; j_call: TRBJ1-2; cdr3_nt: TGTGCCAGCAGCCACTGGAGAAGGGGGCATGGCTACACCTTC; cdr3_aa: CASSHWRRGHGYTF
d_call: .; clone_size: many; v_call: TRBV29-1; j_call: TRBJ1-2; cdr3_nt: TGCAGCGTTGAAGACAGGGGCAGCTATGGCTACACCTTC; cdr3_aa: CSVEDRGSYGYTF
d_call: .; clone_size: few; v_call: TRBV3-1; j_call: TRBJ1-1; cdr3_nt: TGTGCCAGCAGCCACGGGACTGAAGCTTTCTTT; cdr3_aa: CASSHGTEAFF